The present entry profiles one T cell receptor (beta chain) with its context. Its specificity is not known. Germline CDR1 and CDR2: SGHAT and FQNNGV. The CDR3 consists of 14 residues. The V gene lost 8 bases and the J gene lost 3 bases, with 16 bases spanning the gap. This sample is part of a study of T-cell reconstitution after alpha-beta-depleted transplantation in children. Whole-study findings and limits: Recipient T cells and thymic progenitors that survived gave rise to the high TCRbeta diversity observed at day 60 in some patients. Reports say that about two months after transplant, the alpha-beta T cells came out of several hundred graft clones that had expanded. T-cell numbers and diversity one year post-transplant derived largely from freshly generated T cells.

Preparation of the TCRbeta library used unique molecular identifiers. TCRdb re-called the PCR reads through MiXCR, storing one row per CDR3 protein. The sample contains 250,000 to 300,000 distinct CDR3 sequences, roughly 8.2% of which appear only once. This sample comprised peripheral blood, obtained 360 days after TCRalphabeta/CD19-depleted stem cell transplant. V and J are TRBV11-2 and TRBJ2-5; D perhaps matches TRBD1 (8 bases). This TCR derives from a female patient aged 2-9 years who had a stem cell transplant for Fanconi anemia, so the T cells may come from the graft donor. CDR3 sequence: CASGHRGREETQYF. CDR3 in DNA: TGTGCCAGCGGCCACAGGGGGAGGGAAGAGACCCAGTACTTC.